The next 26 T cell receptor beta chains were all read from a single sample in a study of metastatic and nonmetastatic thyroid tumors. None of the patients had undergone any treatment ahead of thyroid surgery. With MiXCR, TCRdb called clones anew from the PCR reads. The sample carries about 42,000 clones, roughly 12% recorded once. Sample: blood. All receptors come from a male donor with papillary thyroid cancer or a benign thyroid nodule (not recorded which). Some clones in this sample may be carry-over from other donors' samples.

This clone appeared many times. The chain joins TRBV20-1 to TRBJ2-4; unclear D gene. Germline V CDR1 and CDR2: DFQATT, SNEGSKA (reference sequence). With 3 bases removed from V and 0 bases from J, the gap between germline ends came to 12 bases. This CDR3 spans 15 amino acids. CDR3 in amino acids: CSARYPIIAKNIQYF. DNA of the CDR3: TGCAGTGCTAGGTATCCTATTATAGCCAAAAACATTCAGTACTTC.

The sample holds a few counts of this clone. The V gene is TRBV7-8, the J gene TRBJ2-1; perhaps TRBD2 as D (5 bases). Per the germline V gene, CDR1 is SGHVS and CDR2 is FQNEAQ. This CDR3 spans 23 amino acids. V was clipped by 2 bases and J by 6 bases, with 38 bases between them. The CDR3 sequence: CASSLLLLGTPPVIWGVGNEQFF. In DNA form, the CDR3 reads TGTGCCAGCAGCTTACTTCTCCTCGGTACCCCACCTGTAATATGGGGAGTTGGCAATGAGCAGTTCTTC.

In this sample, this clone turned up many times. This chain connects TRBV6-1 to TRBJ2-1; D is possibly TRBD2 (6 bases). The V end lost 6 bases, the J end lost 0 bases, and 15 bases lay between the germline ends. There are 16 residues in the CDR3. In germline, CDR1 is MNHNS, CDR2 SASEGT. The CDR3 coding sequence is TGTGCCAGCAGGTCTAGCGCAAGGAGCTCCTACAATGAGCAGTTCTTC. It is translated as CASRSSARSSYNEQFF.

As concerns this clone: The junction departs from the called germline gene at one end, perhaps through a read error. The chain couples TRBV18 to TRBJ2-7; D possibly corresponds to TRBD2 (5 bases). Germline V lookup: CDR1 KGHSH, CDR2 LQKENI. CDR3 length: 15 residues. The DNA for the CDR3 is TGTGCCAGCTCACCACCGGGAGCCCGTCGGGCCGAGCAGTGCTTC. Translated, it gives CASSPPGARRAEQCF.

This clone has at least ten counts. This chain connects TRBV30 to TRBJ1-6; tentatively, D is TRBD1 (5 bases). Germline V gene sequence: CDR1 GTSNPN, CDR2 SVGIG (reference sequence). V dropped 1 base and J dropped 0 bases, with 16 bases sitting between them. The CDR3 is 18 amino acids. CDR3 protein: CAWSAGTEKSSYNSPLHF. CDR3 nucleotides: TGTGCCTGGAGTGCCGGGACCGAAAAAAGCTCCTATAATTCACCCCTCCACTTT.

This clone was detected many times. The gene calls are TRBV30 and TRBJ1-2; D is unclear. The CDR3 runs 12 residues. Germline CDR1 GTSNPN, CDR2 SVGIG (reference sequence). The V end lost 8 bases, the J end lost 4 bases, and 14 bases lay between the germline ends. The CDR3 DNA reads TGTGCCGGAATGGACTTCTCCTATGGCTACACCTTC. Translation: CAGMDFSYGYTF. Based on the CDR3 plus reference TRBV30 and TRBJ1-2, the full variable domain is SQTIHQWPATLVQPVGSPLSLECTVEGTSNPNLYWYRQAAGRGLQLLFYSVGIGQISSEVPQNLSASRPQDRQFILSSKKLLLSDSGFYLCAGMDFSYGYTFGSGTRLTVV.

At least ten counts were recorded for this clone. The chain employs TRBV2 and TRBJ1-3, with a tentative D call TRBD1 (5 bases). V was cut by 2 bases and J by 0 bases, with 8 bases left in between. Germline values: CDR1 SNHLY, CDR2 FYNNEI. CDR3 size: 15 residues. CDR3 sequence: CASSEQGVSGNTIYF. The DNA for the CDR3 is TGTGCCAGCAGTGAACAGGGTGTCTCTGGAAACACCATATATTTT.

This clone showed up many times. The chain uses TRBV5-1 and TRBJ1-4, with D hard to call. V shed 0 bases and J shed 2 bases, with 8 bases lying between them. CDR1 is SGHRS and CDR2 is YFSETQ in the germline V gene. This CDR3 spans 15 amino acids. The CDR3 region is CASSLGPLTNEKLFF. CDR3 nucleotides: TGCGCCAGCAGCTTGGGGCCGTTGACTAATGAAAAACTGTTTTTT.

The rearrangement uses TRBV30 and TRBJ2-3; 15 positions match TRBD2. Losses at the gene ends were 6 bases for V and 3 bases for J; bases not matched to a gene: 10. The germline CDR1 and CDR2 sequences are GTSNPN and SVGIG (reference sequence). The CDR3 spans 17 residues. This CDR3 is CACWGLAGGAATDTQYF. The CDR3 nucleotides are TGTGCCTGTTGGGGACTAGCGGGAGGAGCGGCGACAGATACGCAGTATTTT.

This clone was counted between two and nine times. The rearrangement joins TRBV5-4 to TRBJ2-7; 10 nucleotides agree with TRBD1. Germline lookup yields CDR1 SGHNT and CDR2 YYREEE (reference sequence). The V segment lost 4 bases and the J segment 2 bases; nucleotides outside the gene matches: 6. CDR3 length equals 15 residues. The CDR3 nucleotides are TGTGCCAGCAGCGAGGCGGGACAGGGGACCTACGAGCAGTACTTC. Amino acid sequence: CASSEAGQGTYEQYF.

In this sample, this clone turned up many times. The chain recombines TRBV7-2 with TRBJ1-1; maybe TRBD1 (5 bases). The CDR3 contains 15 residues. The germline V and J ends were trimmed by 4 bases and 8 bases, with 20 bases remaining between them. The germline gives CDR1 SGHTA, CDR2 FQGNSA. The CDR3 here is CASSSSIGTAEEAFF. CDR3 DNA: TGTGCCAGCAGCTCGTCCATCGGGACTGCCGAAGAAGCTTTCTTT.

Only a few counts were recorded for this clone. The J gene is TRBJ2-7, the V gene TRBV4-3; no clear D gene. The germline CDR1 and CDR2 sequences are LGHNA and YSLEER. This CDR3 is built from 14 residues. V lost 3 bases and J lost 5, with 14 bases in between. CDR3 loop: CASSQVYLADEQYF. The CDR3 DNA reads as TGCGCCAGCAGCCAGGTCTACTTGGCTGACGAGCAGTACTTC.

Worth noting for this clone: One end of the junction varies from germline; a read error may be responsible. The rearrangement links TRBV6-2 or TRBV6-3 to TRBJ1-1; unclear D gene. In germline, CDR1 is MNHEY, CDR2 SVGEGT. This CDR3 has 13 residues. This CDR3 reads CASSYEDATEASF. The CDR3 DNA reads TGTGCCAGCAGTTACGAGGATGCCACTGAAGCTTCCTTT.

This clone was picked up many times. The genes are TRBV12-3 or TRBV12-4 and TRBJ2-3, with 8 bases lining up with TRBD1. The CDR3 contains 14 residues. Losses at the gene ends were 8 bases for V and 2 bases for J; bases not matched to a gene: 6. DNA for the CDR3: TGTGCCAGCGGATCAGGGGGCCCCACAGATACGCAGTATTTT. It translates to CASGSGGPTDTQYF.

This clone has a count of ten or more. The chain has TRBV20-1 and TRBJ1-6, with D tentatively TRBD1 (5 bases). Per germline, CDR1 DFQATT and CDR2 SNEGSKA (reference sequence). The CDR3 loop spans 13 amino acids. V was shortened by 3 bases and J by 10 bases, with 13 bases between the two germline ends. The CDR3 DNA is TGCAGTGCTAGCGGGGGATCATGGTCACCCCTCCACTTT. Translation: CSASGGSWSPLHF.

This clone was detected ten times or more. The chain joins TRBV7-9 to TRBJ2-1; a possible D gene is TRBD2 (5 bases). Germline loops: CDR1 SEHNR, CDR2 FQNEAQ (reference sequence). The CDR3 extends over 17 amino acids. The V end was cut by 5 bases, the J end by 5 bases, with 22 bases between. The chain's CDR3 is CASSPPGGSAIHNEQFF. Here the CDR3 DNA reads TGTGCCAGCAGCCCTCCGGGCGGGTCCGCCATTCACAATGAGCAGTTCTTC.

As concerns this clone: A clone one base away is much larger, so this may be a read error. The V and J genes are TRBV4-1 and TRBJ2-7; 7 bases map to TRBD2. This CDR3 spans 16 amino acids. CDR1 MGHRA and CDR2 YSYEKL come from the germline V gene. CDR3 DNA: TGCGCCAGCAACCAAGAGAGGCGGGGGAGCTCCTACGAGCAGTACTTC. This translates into CASNQERRGSSYEQYF.

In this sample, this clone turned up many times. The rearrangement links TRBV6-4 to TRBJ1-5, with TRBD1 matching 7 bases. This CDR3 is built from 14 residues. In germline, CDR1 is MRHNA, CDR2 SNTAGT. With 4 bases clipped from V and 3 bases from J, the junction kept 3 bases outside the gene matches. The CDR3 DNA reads TGTGCCAGCAGTGCAGGGGGTACCAATCAGCCCCAGCATTTT. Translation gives CASSAGGTNQPQHF.

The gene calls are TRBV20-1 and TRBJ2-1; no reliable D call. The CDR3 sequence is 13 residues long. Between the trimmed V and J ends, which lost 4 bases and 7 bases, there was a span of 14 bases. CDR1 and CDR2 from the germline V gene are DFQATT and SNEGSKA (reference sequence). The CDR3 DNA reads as TGCAGTGCTAAATCATCCCAAGAAAATGAGCAGTTCTTC. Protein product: CSAKSSQENEQFF.

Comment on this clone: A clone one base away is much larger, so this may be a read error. The CDR3 loop is CASSQPGGAVMEQYF. In DNA form, the CDR3 reads TGTGCCAGCAGCCAACCCGGGGGAGCTGTGATGGAGCAGTACTTC. V usage is TRBV14 and J usage is TRBJ2-7, with D maybe TRBD2 (6 bases). The CDR3 length is 15 residues. The germline CDR1 and CDR2 sequences are SGHDN and FVKESK. V lost 2 bases and J 7 bases, leaving 18 bases between the germline ends.

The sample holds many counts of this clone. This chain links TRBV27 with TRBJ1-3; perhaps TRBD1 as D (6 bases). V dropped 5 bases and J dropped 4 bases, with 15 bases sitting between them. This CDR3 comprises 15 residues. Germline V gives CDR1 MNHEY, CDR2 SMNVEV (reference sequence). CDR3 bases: TGTGCCAGCAGTCTACAGGGTGGAATAGGAAACACCATATATTTT. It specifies CASSLQGGIGNTIYF.

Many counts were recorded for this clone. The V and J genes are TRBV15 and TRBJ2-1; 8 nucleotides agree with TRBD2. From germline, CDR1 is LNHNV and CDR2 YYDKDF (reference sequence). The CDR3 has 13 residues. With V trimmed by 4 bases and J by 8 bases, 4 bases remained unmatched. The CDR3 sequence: CATSTGLAYEQFF. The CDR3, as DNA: TGTGCCACCAGCACCGGACTAGCCTATGAGCAGTTCTTC.

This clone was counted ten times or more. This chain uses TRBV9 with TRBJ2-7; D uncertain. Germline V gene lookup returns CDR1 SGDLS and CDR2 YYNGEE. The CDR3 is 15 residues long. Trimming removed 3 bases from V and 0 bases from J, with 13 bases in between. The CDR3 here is CASSAGSSSSYEQYF. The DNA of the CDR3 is TGTGCCAGCAGCGCAGGTTCCTCGAGCTCCTACGAGCAGTACTTC.

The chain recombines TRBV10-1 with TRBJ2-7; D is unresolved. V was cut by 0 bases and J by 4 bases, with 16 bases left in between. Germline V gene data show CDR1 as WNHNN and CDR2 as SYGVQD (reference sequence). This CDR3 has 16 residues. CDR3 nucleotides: TGCGCCAGCAGTGAGTCGATACGACCGGGTATTTACGAGCAGTACTTC. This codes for CASSESIRPGIYEQYF.

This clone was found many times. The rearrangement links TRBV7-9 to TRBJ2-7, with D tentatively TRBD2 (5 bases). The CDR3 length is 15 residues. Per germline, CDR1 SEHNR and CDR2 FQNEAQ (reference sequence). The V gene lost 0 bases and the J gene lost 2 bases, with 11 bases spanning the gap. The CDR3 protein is CASSLARAGAYEQYF. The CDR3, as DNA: TGTGCCAGCAGCTTAGCGCGGGCAGGCGCCTACGAGCAGTACTTC.

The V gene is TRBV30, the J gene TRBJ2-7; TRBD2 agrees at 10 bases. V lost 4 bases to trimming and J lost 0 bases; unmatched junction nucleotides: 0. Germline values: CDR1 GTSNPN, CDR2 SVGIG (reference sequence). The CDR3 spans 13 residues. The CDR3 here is CAWTSGGSYEQYF. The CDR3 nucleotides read TGTGCCTGGACTAGCGGGGGCTCCTACGAGCAGTACTTC.